The 25 T cell receptor beta chains listed next were all sequenced from one sample in a study of tumor-infiltrating lymphocytes in primary liver carcinoma. cDNA specific to TCR beta was made from approximately 0.55 ug of total RNA, with a constant-region primer employed for priming. Three nested multiplex PCR rounds, a slightly modified ARM-PCR, produced the libraries for TCR beta. Forward primers for TRBV1-TRBV30 and a C-beta reverse primer served the first two PCR rounds, at around 11 cycles each. TCRdb independently ran MiXCR on the multiplex PCR reads; one entry per CDR3 protein. The sample consists of 90,000 to 100,000 distinct CDR3 sequences, around three quarters of them appearing once. The source material, 20-30 mg of unsorted bulk tissue, was used to co-extract RNA and DNA. Source material: liver tumor tissue from sampling region 5. Subset in this sample: tumor region T5, tumor centre. These receptors originate from a woman aged 60-75 years with primary liver carcinoma and hepatitis B virus infection.

Details on this clonotype: Germline and junction disagree at one end, which may indicate a read error. This chain links TRBV11-2 with TRBJ2-1; D is undetermined. CDR1 and CDR2 from the germline V gene are SGHAT and FQNNGV. This CDR3 region has 17 residues. The CDR3 nucleotides are TGTACCAGCAGCTTTACCCCACCGAGGAGCTCCTATAATGAGCAGTTCTTC. It is translated as CTSSFTPPRSSYNEQFF.

This clonotype was seen ten or more times. This rearrangement joins TRBV4-2 to TRBJ2-5, with 7 bases aligning to TRBD1. J gave up 7 bases and V 1 base, and 6 bases lay outside the gene matches. Germline V CDR1 and CDR2: LGHNA, YNFKEQ. The CDR3 is 14 residues long. CDR3 region: CASSQVGQKGTQYF. CDR3 nucleotide sequence: TGTGCCAGCAGCCAAGTGGGACAGAAGGGGACCCAGTACTTC.

There are many counts of this clonotype. The chain employs TRBV10-2 and TRBJ2-5; D perhaps matches TRBD2 (6 bases). Trimming pared 6 bases from V and 2 bases from J, leaving 19 bases between. This CDR3 contains 16 residues. Germline assignment: CDR1 WSHSY and CDR2 SAAADI. CDR3 loop: CASRPVSGSIQETQYF. CDR3 DNA: TGCGCCAGCAGGCCCGTTTCCGGGAGTATACAAGAGACCCAGTACTTC.

The chain uses TRBV5-5 and TRBJ1-5, with 8 positions matching TRBD1. V lost 4 bases to trimming and J lost 7 bases; unmatched junction nucleotides: 10. The CDR3 covers 15 residues. From germline, CDR1 is SGHKS and CDR2 YYEKEE (reference sequence). The CDR3 sequence is CASSLDRGNNQPQHF. The CDR3 nucleotides read TGTGCCAGCAGCCTAGACAGGGGTAACAACCAGCCCCAGCATTTT.

About this clonotype itself: This may stem from a read error, because a much larger clone lies one nucleotide away. A read error is likely, as this CDR3 ends without the conserved phenylalanine or tryptophan. The genes are TRBV28 and TRBJ2-6; D unresolved. Trimming removed 0 bases at V and 0 bases at J, with 6 bases between. Germline values: CDR1 MDHEN, CDR2 SYDVKM. The length of the CDR3 is 16 residues. CDR3 nucleotides: TGTGCCAGCAGTTTATGGGAGTCCTCTGGGGCCAACGTCCTGACTGTC. This codes for CASSLWESSGANVLTV.

Points on this clonotype: One end of the junction varies from germline; a read error may be responsible. The V gene is TRBV6-6, the J gene TRBJ1-1; D ambiguous. Germline V gives CDR1 MNHNY, CDR2 SVGAGI (reference sequence). The CDR3 covers 13 residues. CDR3 nucleotides: TGTGCCAGCGGTTACTCGTGCAACACTGAAGCTTTCTTT. The encoded protein is CASGYSCNTEAFF.

This clonotype has a single count. V and J are TRBV29-1 and TRBJ2-2, with TRBD1 matching over 7 bases. This CDR3 comprises 13 residues. Germline CDR1 SQVTM, CDR2 ANQGSEA. The J segment lost 13 bases and the V segment lost 7 bases, leaving 15 bases of the junction unmatched. The DNA of the CDR3 is TGCAGCGCTGTGACAGGGCTCCCCGGAGGGCTGTTTTTT. This translates into CSAVTGLPGGLFF.

With respect to this clonotype: This likely comes from a read error, as the CDR3 has no conserved phenylalanine or tryptophan at its end. This CDR3 is CASSLGGRGNEQFL. The DNA of the CDR3 is TGTGCCAGCAGCTTAGGCGGGAGGGGCAATGAGCAGTTCCTC. The chain employs TRBV7-3 and TRBJ2-1; 9 bases map to TRBD2. V gave up 2 bases and J gave up 6 bases; unmatched junction bases: 2. CDR1 is SGHTA and CDR2 is FQGTGA in the germline V gene. The CDR3 has 14 residues.

As for this clonotype: Since no conserved phenylalanine or tryptophan closes the CDR3, a read error is the likely cause. The chain couples TRBV12-3 or TRBV12-4 to TRBJ1-5; D remains ambiguous. The CDR3 totals 12 residues. V lost 2 bases to trimming and J lost 6 bases, with 5 bases between them. The CDR3 region has the DNA TGTGCCAGCAGTTTATTGCGTCAGCCCCAGCATTTG. Translated, it gives CASSLLRQPQHL.

This sequence joins TRBV29-1 and TRBJ1-1; D remains unclear. Germline V CDR1 and CDR2: SQVTM, ANQGSEA. V was clipped by 6 bases and J by 9 bases, with 14 bases between them. This CDR3 has 11 amino acids. The CDR3 nucleotides are TGCAGCGTATCACGGGGAGTCAAAGCTTTCTTT. Encoded protein: CSVSRGVKAFF. The full variable domain, with the rest looked up from reference TRBV29-1 and TRBJ1-1, is SAVISQKPSRDICQRGTSLTIQCQVDSQVTMMFWYRQQPGQSLTLIATANQGSEATYESGFVIDKFPISRPNLTFSTLTVSNMSPEDSSIYLCSVSRGVKAFFGQGTRLTVV.

Regarding this clonotype: Being one base from a much bigger clone, this may be a read error. The V call is TRBV28, the J call TRBJ2-6, with a possible D match to TRBD1 (5 bases). The germline V gene has CDR1 MDHEN and CDR2 SYDVKM. The CDR3 contains 16 residues. CDR3 residues: CASSLWESSGASVLTF. The CDR3 coding sequence is TGTGCCAGCAGTTTATGGGAGTCCTCTGGGGCCAGCGTCCTGACTTTC.

Turning to this clonotype: The CDR3 does not end in the conserved phenylalanine or tryptophan, so this is likely a read error. The DNA is omitted, as the CDR3 cannot be located on it reliably, and the CDR3 follows TCRdb's listing. The chain uses TRBV5-6 and TRBJ2-3; TRBD2 is the table's D call, not checked against the DNA. The CDR3 spans 14 residues, counting both ends. Germline CDR1 and CDR2: SGHDT and YYEEEE. The chain's CDR3 is CASSRRAFTDTQYY.

As regards this clonotype: The CDR3 end shows no conserved phenylalanine or tryptophan, and so a read error is likely. The rearrangement uses TRBV29-1 and TRBJ2-7, with TRBD1 matching 10 bases. This CDR3 region has 11 residues. CDR1 is SQVTM, CDR2 ANQGSEA, per germline. J gave up 5 bases and V 8 bases, and 3 bases lay outside the gene matches. This chain's CDR3 is CSIDRGHEQYI. CDR3 DNA: TGCAGCATCGACAGGGGGCACGAGCAGTACATT.

Concerning this clonotype itself: A much more abundant neighbour one base away suggests this may be a read error. The rearrangement uses TRBV5-1 and TRBJ2-7, with D perhaps TRBD1 (6 bases). The CDR3 has 15 amino acids. Germline CDR1 is SGHRS and CDR2 is YFSETQ. Between the trimmed V and J ends, which lost 4 bases and 1 base, there was a span of 15 bases. The CDR3 nucleotides read TGCGCCAGCAGCGTGGACCTTCAGGGGTCCTACGAGCAGTACTTC. This codes for CASSVDLQGSYEQYF.

As to this clonotype: One junction end does not reproduce the germline sequence, and a read error may be involved. This chain links TRBV11-2 with TRBJ2-3; 9 bases agree with TRBD1. This CDR3 comprises 16 residues. Germline V CDR1 and CDR2: SGHAT, FQNNGV. For the CDR3, the DNA is TGTGCCAGCAGCTCAACTCGGTTACAGGGGGCAGATTCGCAATATTTT. It specifies CASSSTRLQGADSQYF.

Points on this clonotype: A much larger clonotype is one base distant, so this may be a read error. The J gene is TRBJ2-1, the V gene TRBV28; TRBD2 might be the D (5 bases). The CDR3 runs 15 residues. Germline V lookup: CDR1 MDHEN, CDR2 SYDVKM. CDR3 bases: TGTACCAGCAGCCGACTAAACTCAATCCCGAATGAGCAGTTCTTC. Translation: CTSSRLNSIPNEQFF.

Note on this clonotype: The missing conserved phenylalanine or tryptophan at the end of this CDR3 makes a read error likely. This CDR3 is CTSSWDSYNEQFL. CDR3 DNA: TGCACCAGCAGCTGGGACAGTTACAATGAGCAGTTCTTA. This chain uses TRBV5-1 with TRBJ2-1; TRBD1 matches 7 bases. The CDR3 loop spans 13 amino acids. From germline, CDR1 is SGHRS and CDR2 YFSETQ.

This clonotype was seen at least ten times. J is TRBJ2-2 and V is TRBV7-8; D uncertain. The ends were cut back, 4 bases at V and 0 bases at J, with 12 bases in the middle. Germline V gene sequence: CDR1 SGHVS, CDR2 FQNEAQ. The CDR3 extends over 16 amino acids. DNA of the CDR3: TGTGCCAGCAGCTCCGTCCGACGGACGAACACCGGGGAGCTGTTTTTT. This gives the protein CASSSVRRTNTGELFF.

Turning to this clonotype: This may arise from a read error, as a much more abundant clone is one base away. The V and J genes are TRBV28 and TRBJ2-3; TRBD1 or TRBD2 may be the D gene (5 bases each). This CDR3 spans 13 amino acids. CDR1 and CDR2 from the germline V gene are MDHEN and SYDVKM. CDR3 nucleotide sequence: TGTGTCAGCAGCCAGGGAGGCACAGATACGCAGTATTTT. Translation gives CVSSQGGTDTQYF. The full variable domain, completed using reference TRBV28 and TRBJ2-3, is DVKVTQSSRYLVKRTGEKVFLECVQDMDHENMFWYRQDPGLGLRLIYFSYDVKMKEKGDIPEGYSVSREKKERFSLILESASTNQTSMYLCVSSQGGTDTQYFGPGTRLTVL.

This rearrangement joins TRBV29-1 to TRBJ2-5, with D perhaps TRBD1 (6 bases). Germline CDR1 reads SQVTM; CDR2 reads ANQGSEA. CDR3 length: 13 amino acids. V lost 7 bases and J lost 2, with 14 bases in between. CDR3 sequence reads: CSGRGLIQETQYF. CDR3 DNA: TGCAGCGGCAGGGGATTAATACAAGAGACCCAGTACTTC. Supplemented by reference TRBV29-1 and TRBJ2-5, the full variable domain reads SAVISQKPSRDICQRGTSLTIQCQVDSQVTMMFWYRQQPGQSLTLIATANQGSEATYESGFVIDKFPISRPNLTFSTLTVSNMSPEDSSIYLCSGRGLIQETQYFGPGTRLLVL.

In the case of this clonotype: A much larger clone lies one base from this, so it may be a read error. V usage is TRBV5-1 and J usage is TRBJ2-7, with 10 bases aligning to TRBD1. The CDR3 has 15 residues. Germline-derived CDR1 and CDR2 are SGHRS and YFSETQ. Here the CDR3 reads CTSSATTGGLREQYF. CDR3 coding DNA: TGCACCAGCAGCGCCACGACAGGGGGCTTAAGGGAGCAGTACTTC.

A single count supports this clonotype. This CDR3 reads CASSAVTGNNQPQHF. CDR3 sequence (DNA): TGTGCCAGCAGCGCCGTGACAGGGAACAATCAGCCCCAGCATTTT. The chain couples TRBV7-9 to TRBJ1-5; TRBD1 matches 7 bases. The germline V gene encodes CDR1 SEHNR and CDR2 FQNEAQ (reference sequence). V shed 5 bases, J shed 3 bases, and the junction held 7 bases outside the gene matches. This CDR3 has 15 amino acids.

The count of this clonotype is one. At one end the junction does not follow the germline gene, possibly because of a read error. The genes are TRBV5-5 and TRBJ2-1; a weak D match, TRBD1 (5 bases). Germline V lookup: CDR1 SGHKS, CDR2 YYEKEE (reference sequence). The CDR3 loop spans 12 amino acids. The chain's CDR3 is CVSNQQVNEQFF. The CDR3 nucleotides are TGTGTCAGCAACCAACAGGTTAATGAGCAGTTCTTC.

Of note for this clonotype: A read error may produce the germline difference seen at one junction end. This rearrangement joins TRBV7-8 to TRBJ2-1, with D tentatively TRBD1 or TRBD2 (5 bases each). The V gene's germline CDR1 is SGHVS and CDR2 FQNEAQ. This CDR3 contains 15 residues. Written as DNA, the CDR3 is TGTGCCAGCATCATAATCGGGACGGCCTACGATGAGCAGTTCTTC. Encoded protein: CASIIIGTAYDEQFF.

This clonotype was picked up a small number of times. A much larger clone lies a single base off, so this may be a read error. V usage is TRBV6-2 or TRBV6-3 and J usage is TRBJ1-1; D is ambiguous. The CDR3 has 11 amino acids. Germline V CDR1 and CDR2: MNHEY, SVGEGT. The CDR3 DNA is TGTGTCAGCAGTTTTGGTCCCAAAGCTTTCTTT. This encodes CVSSFGPKAFF.